This T cell receptor (beta chain) was obtained from a study of OX40 agonist ivuxolimab in advanced cancers. About the research overall: Among those enrolled, mean age was 60 years (range roughly 23 to 85) and 75% to 85% were male.

Trimming took 0 bases from V and 5 from J, leaving 5 bases between them. The germline V gene encodes CDR1 MNHEY and CDR2 SVGAGI. This CDR3 spans 13 amino acids. Method: immunoSEQ multiplex PCR; TCRdb's copy keeps in-frame clones and lacks some. The repertoire holds some 64,000 clones, with roughly 81% as singletons. Sequencing used CD4+ or CD8+ T cells sorted from blood, obtained in a trial of the OX40 agonist ivuxolimab. The chain links TRBV6-5 to TRBJ1-5, with no clear D. This TCR derives from an adult with an advanced solid tumor such as melanoma, head and neck, liver or kidney cancer. CDR3 sequence reads: CASSYSRDQPQHF. In DNA, the CDR3 is TGTGCCAGCAGTTACTCCCGGGATCAGCCCCAGCATTTT.